This T cell receptor (beta chain) came from a study of CD8 T cells in Susac syndrome. Study-level findings and limits: Regarding the TCR sequencing and HLA analysis, the study admitted that a relatively small number of individuals were involved.

On this clonotype itself: Its antigen is unknown.

The germline gives CDR1 MNHEY, CDR2 SMNVEV (reference sequence). The CDR3 has 13 residues. V lost 6 bases and J lost 6, with 12 bases in between. CD8+ and CD4+ T cells taken from blood had their TCR beta sequenced. The authors negatively isolated CD8+ and CD4+ T cells and FACS-enriched TEMRA cells. Random-hexamer reverse transcription was applied to about 0.5 to 1 ug RNA. Multiplex PCR with immunoSEQ amplified the TCR beta CDR3 across 54 Vbeta and 13 Jbeta. TCRdb reprocessed the immunoSEQ multiplex PCR reads via MiXCR and lists one record per CDR3 protein. In the table there are roughly 190,000 distinct CDR3 sequences, about 95% of which are singletons.

Sequencing input: CD4+ T cells from PBMCs. The genes are TRBV27 and TRBJ1-5; D unresolved. The receptor was isolated from a human donor in good health. The CDR3 bases are TGTGCCAGCAGCCCCGACCGCATTCAGCCCCAGCATTTT. Its protein product is CASSPDRIQPQHF.